This is a list of T cell receptor beta chains from one sample in a study of shared clonotypes between healthy human individuals. Libraries were prepared by immunoSEQ multiplex PCR; TCRdb keeps only in-frame clonotypes and omits some of them. This table has around 620,000 clones, about 95% appearing once. Sequenced: naive CD8+ T cells sorted from blood. These receptors all stem from a woman in her twenties or thirties in good health. Both conserved end residues are trimmed from each CDR3.

V: TRBV5-6
J: TRBJ2-7
CDR3: ASSYGQGISTYEQY

V: TRBV27
J: TRBJ2-7
CDR3: ASSSLLGGGGRRHEQY

V: TRBV9
J: TRBJ2-7
CDR3: ASSHGQRSYEQY

V: TRBV27
J: TRBJ2-2
CDR3: ASSLEVNTGELF

V: TRBV10-2
J: TRBJ1-1
CDR3: ASRGRARGMNTEAF

V: TRBV5-6
J: -
CDR3: ASSLTALSYEQY

V: TRBV29-1
J: TRBJ1-2
CDR3: SATGLSYGYT

V: TRBV25-1
J: TRBJ1-1
CDR3: ASSESRQTEAF

V: TRBV29-1
J: TRBJ1-1
CDR3: SVYGTVGNTEAF

V: TRBV30
J: TRBJ2-7
CDR3: AWENGLADAYEQY

V: TRBV4-1
J: TRBJ1-4
CDR3: ASSQDREGPENEKLF

V: TRBV2
J: TRBJ2-7
CDR3: ASSEGTGTYEQY

V: TRBV2
J: TRBJ2-1
CDR3: ASSGTPYNEQF

V: TRBV6-6
J: TRBJ2-7
CDR3: ASSLASGAGEQY

V: TRBV29-1
J: TRBJ2-3
CDR3: SVEDFPVSGDTDTQY

V: TRBV4-1
J: TRBJ2-2
CDR3: ASSQEGGTNTGELF

V: TRBV9
J: TRBJ2-3
CDR3: ASSVEGSGGDTQY